Listed below are T cell receptor beta chains from one sample, sequenced in a study of blood T cell repertoires in COVID-19. Clones were sequenced by immunoSEQ multiplex PCR, and TCRdb holds only the in-frame ones, with some missing. The sample shows some 200,000 clones, about 80% of them seen only once. Sequencing was carried out using peripheral blood. These receptors all come from a young man with active or convalescent COVID-19. CDR3s include the opening cysteine and the closing phenylalanine or tryptophan. D genes are given only for firm matches. Part of the rows lack a size; the others show once, few, many or a class for expanded clones.

D	V	size	length	J	CDR3	DNA
TRBD2	TRBV5-1	.	16	TRBJ2-3	CASSRSGGSGTDTQYF	TGCGCCAGCAGCCGCAGCGGGGGGTCAGGCACAGATACGCAGTATTTT
TRBD1	TRBV5-1	.	15	TRBJ1-2	CASSLVAGGDYGYTF	TGCGCCAGCAGCTTGGTGGCAGGGGGCGACTATGGCTACACCTTC
TRBD1	TRBV29-1	few	11	TRBJ2-2	CSVEEDRGLFF	TGCAGCGTTGAAGAGGACAGGGGGCTGTTTTTT
TRBD1	TRBV11-3	.	11	TRBJ2-7	CASSPGTGPFF	TGTGCCAGCAGCCCGGGGACAGGGCCGTTCTTC
.	TRBV11-3	.	15	TRBJ2-1	CASSLEGLLSDEQFF	TGTGCCAGCAGCTTAGAGGGACTTCTCAGCGATGAGCAGTTCTTC
.	TRBV7-2	.	14	TRBJ2-1	CASSSRGTYNEQFF	TGTGCCAGCAGCTCCCGGGGAACTTACAATGAGCAGTTCTTC
.	TRBV2	.	14	TRBJ1-2	CASSMSGGIYGYTF	TGTGCCAGCAGTATGTCCGGGGGAATCTATGGCTACACCTTC
TRBD2	TRBV30	.	15	TRBJ2-5	CAWKKTSGSGKTQYF	TGTGCCTGGAAGAAAACTAGCGGGAGCGGGAAGACCCAGTACTTC
.	TRBV5-4	.	17	TRBJ2-1	CASSLALSRSSYNEQFF	TGTGCCAGCAGCTTGGCACTATCGAGGAGCTCCTACAATGAGCAGTTCTTC
.	TRBV27	.	13	TRBJ1-1	CASSLALNTEAFF	TGTGCCAGCAGTTTAGCACTTAACACTGAAGCTTTCTTT
.	TRBV20-1	few	11	TRBJ2-7	CSAQHSYEQYF	TGCAGTGCGCAACACAGCTACGAGCAGTACTTC
TRBD2	TRBV11-3	.	15	TRBJ2-7	CASSLVASGKPEQYF	TGTGCCAGCAGCTTAGTGGCTAGCGGGAAGCCCGAGCAGTACTTC
.	TRBV3-1/TRBV3-2	.	17	TRBJ2-1	CASSTRLTRDKYNEQFF	TGTGCCAGCAGCACCAGGTTAACCCGGGACAAGTACAATGAGCAGTTCTTC
.	TRBV25-1	.	14	TRBJ1-1	CASSELFSNTEAFF	TGTGCCAGCAGTGAATTGTTCAGTAACACTGAAGCTTTCTTT
TRBD1	TRBV6-6	.	17	TRBJ1-2	CASSRPTVDREAAGYTF	TGTGCCAGCAGTCGCCCTACTGTAGACAGGGAGGCGGCTGGCTACACCTTC
.	TRBV5-1	.	16	TRBJ1-1	CASSLGPPGLDTEAFF	TGCGCCAGCAGCTTGGGCCCTCCGGGGTTGGACACTGAAGCTTTCTTT
.	TRBV28	.	17	TRBJ2-2	CASSPLLPLSSPGELFF	TGTGCCAGCAGTCCCCTACTCCCCCTCTCAAGTCCCGGGGAGCTGTTTTTT
.	TRBV28	.	14	TRBJ1-2	CASSTSGVGYGYTF	TGTGCCAGCAGTACGTCAGGGGTAGGGTATGGCTACACCTTC
.	TRBV4-3	.	17	TRBJ1-6	CASSQREEDYYNSPLHF	TGCGCCAGCAGCCAACGAGAGGAAGACTACTATAATTCACCCCTCCACTTT
.	TRBV14	.	14	TRBJ1-5	CASSQAGLNQPQHF	TGTGCCAGCAGCCAAGCCGGACTGAATCAGCCCCAGCATTTT
.	TRBV4-1	few	16	TRBJ1-4	CASSQAPRAINEKLFF	TGCGCCAGCAGCCAAGCTCCCAGGGCTATTAATGAAAAACTGTTTTTT
.	TRBV3-1/TRBV3-2	.	14	TRBJ2-7	CASSQASGLYEQYF	TGTGCCAGCAGCCAAGCCAGCGGTCTATACGAGCAGTACTTC